The 20 T cell receptor beta chains in this list originate from one sample, sequenced in a study of blood T cell repertoires in COVID-19. Clones were read by immunoSEQ multiplex PCR, and TCRdb kept only the in-frame ones, dropping some. In the table there are around 35,000 clones, 85% of which are singletons. Sequenced sample: peripheral blood. All receptors come from a human donor in a cohort sampled during active COVID-19.

V is TRBV27 and J is TRBJ2-7; 8 bases line up with TRBD2. In germline, CDR1 is MNHEY, CDR2 SMNVEV (reference sequence). There are 15 residues in the CDR3. Trimming at V came to 3 bases and at J to 4 bases, leaving 8 bases not matched to a gene. The CDR3 spells CASSLSFSGKYEQYF. CDR3 nucleotides: TGTGCCAGCAGTTTGTCTTTTAGCGGGAAATACGAGCAGTACTTC.

The chain joins TRBV2 to TRBJ2-3; 7 positions match TRBD2. V lost 10 bases to trimming and J lost 6 bases; unmatched junction nucleotides: 7. The CDR3 is 12 amino acids. Per germline, CDR1 SNHLY and CDR2 FYNNEI. CDR3 nucleotide sequence: TGTGCCAACAGCGGGAATGACGATACGCAGTATTTT. Translated: CANSGNDDTQYF. Combining the CDR3 with reference TRBV2 and TRBJ2-3 gives the whole variable domain EPEVTQTPSHQVTQMGQEVILRCVPISNHLYFYWYRQILGQKVEFLVSFYNNEISEKSEIFDDQFSVERPDGSNFTLKIRSTKLEDSAMYFCANSGNDDTQYFGPGTRLTVL.

The sample holds one count of this clone. The rearrangement joins TRBV30 to TRBJ2-4, with D possibly matching TRBD1 (6 bases). The germline V gene has CDR1 GTSNPN and CDR2 SVGIG (reference sequence). The CDR3 sequence is 12 residues long. Deletions cut 0 bases from V and 6 bases from J, with 6 bases between. DNA of the CDR3: TGTGCCTGGAGTGTACAGGGAAACATTCAGTACTTC. As protein: CAWSVQGNIQYF.

The chain combines TRBV28 with TRBJ2-7; the match to TRBD1 covers 7 bases. CDR3 size: 12 residues. CDR1 and CDR2 from the germline V gene are MDHEN and SYDVKM. After removal of 8 bases from V and 5 bases from J, the junction contained 6 bases not matched to a gene. The CDR3 sequence is CASGQGVDEQYF. Here the CDR3 DNA reads TGTGCCAGCGGCCAGGGGGTAGACGAGCAGTACTTC. The full variable domain, its missing parts supplied by reference TRBV28 and TRBJ2-7, is DVKVTQSSRYLVKRTGEKVFLECVQDMDHENMFWYRQDPGLGLRLIYFSYDVKMKEKGDIPEGYSVSREKKERFSLILESASTNQTSMYLCASGQGVDEQYFGPGTRLTVT.

The chain carries TRBV28 and TRBJ2-7; TRBD1 is a possible D gene (5 bases). Germline lookup yields CDR1 MDHEN and CDR2 SYDVKM. Deletions cut 5 bases from V and 2 bases from J, with 10 bases between. The CDR3 length is 13 residues. The CDR3 reads CASSVSGPYEQYF. CDR3 bases: TGTGCCAGCAGTGTATCAGGGCCCTACGAGCAGTACTTC.

This chain joins TRBV25-1 and TRBJ2-3; weak D call: TRBD2 (5 bases). The germline V gene has CDR1 MGHDK and CDR2 SYGVNS. V was clipped by 1 base and J by 3 bases, with 5 bases between them. The CDR3 sequence is 13 residues long. CDR3 loop: CASSESGTDTQYF. In DNA form, the CDR3 reads TGTGCCAGCAGTGAATCGGGAACAGATACGCAGTATTTT.

V and J are TRBV7-9 and TRBJ2-7; 8 bases agree with TRBD2. J lost 0 bases, V lost 3 bases, and 13 bases had no gene match. Germline V gives CDR1 SEHNR, CDR2 FQNEAQ (reference sequence). CDR3 length: 18 residues. This chain's CDR3 is CASSLGTDSGSVSYEQYF. CDR3 coding DNA: TGTGCCAGCAGCTTGGGGACGGACAGCGGGAGTGTCTCCTACGAGCAGTACTTC.

This clone came up once. This rearrangement joins TRBV5-5 to TRBJ2-7; TRBD1 is a possible D gene (6 bases). Germline CDR1 is SGHKS and CDR2 is YYEKEE (reference sequence). V was trimmed by 0 bases and J by 4 bases, leaving 11 bases between them. The CDR3 sequence is 14 residues long. The CDR3 region has the DNA TGTGCCAGCAGCTTGGGGACAGAGATTTACGAGCAGTACTTC. Protein product: CASSLGTEIYEQYF.

The genes are TRBV6-5 and TRBJ2-1, with 8 bases that match TRBD2. J gave up 6 bases and V 0 bases, and 7 bases lay outside the gene matches. CDR3 size: 16 residues. Germline CDR1 and CDR2: MNHEY and SVGAGI. The CDR3 loop is CASSYSRLAGINEQFF. As DNA, the CDR3 is TGTGCCAGCAGTTACTCGAGGCTAGCGGGCATCAATGAGCAGTTCTTC.

J is TRBJ1-2 and V is TRBV21-1; the D call TRBD1 from the table was never checked on the DNA. TRBV21-1 has pseudogene status. This CDR3 has 16 residues. CDR3 loop: CASSKRGQGWHYGYTF. CDR3 sequence (DNA): TGTGCCAGCAGCAAACGGGGACAGGGTTGGCACTATGGCTACACCTTC.

There are a few counts of this clone. This chain joins TRBV5-4 and TRBJ1-6; D gene uncertain. Germline assignment: CDR1 SGHNT and CDR2 YYREEE (reference sequence). V lost 0 bases, J lost 7 bases, and 5 bases lay in between. CDR3 size: 13 residues. The CDR3 here is CASSLESNSPLHF. CDR3 nucleotides: TGTGCCAGCAGCTTGGAGAGCAATTCACCCCTCCACTTT.

The V call is TRBV7-8, the J call TRBJ1-5; 7 nucleotides line up with TRBD1. The length of the CDR3 is 14 residues. Germline V gene lookup returns CDR1 SGHVS and CDR2 FQNEAQ. Germline trimming cut 0 bases from V and 8 bases from J; bases unmatched to any gene: 4. The DNA for the CDR3 is TGTGCCAGCAGCTTAGCAGGGGGCGGGGAGCCCCAGCATTTT. Protein product: CASSLAGGGEPQHF.

This clone was detected a few times. The rearrangement links TRBV3-1 (or the pseudogene TRBV3-2) to TRBJ2-1; D ambiguous. The germline V gene has CDR1 LGHDT and CDR2 YNNKEL (reference sequence). V lost 4 bases to trimming and J lost 7 bases, with 11 bases between them. This CDR3 comprises 13 residues. CDR3: CASSRYQTNEQFF. In nucleotides, the CDR3 is TGTGCCAGCAGCCGTTATCAGACTAATGAGCAGTTCTTC.

This sequence joins TRBV7-9 and TRBJ2-1; D might be TRBD2 (5 bases). CDR1 and CDR2 from the germline V gene are SEHNR and FQNEAQ (reference sequence). V lost 6 bases, J lost 9 bases, and 15 bases lay in between. CDR3 length: 13 residues. DNA for the CDR3: TGTGCCAGCAGTTTTCTAGTCGCGGGTGAGCAGTTCTTC. Amino acid sequence: CASSFLVAGEQFF.

This clone was recorded a few times. The J gene is TRBJ2-7, the V gene TRBV5-1, with D possibly being TRBD2 (6 bases). The CDR3 is 15 amino acids. Germline V gene sequence: CDR1 SGHRS, CDR2 YFSETQ. V lost 0 bases, J lost 1 base, and 11 bases lay in between. The CDR3: CASSLAKGLSYEQYF. In nucleotides, the CDR3 is TGCGCCAGCAGCTTGGCTAAGGGACTGTCCTACGAGCAGTACTTC.

V usage is TRBV5-6 and J usage is TRBJ2-4, with D tentatively TRBD1 (6 bases). With 4 bases removed from V and 9 bases from J, the gap between germline ends came to 11 bases. The CDR3 totals 12 residues. Germline V gene sequence: CDR1 SGHDT, CDR2 YYEEEE. This CDR3 is CASSAQGPIQYF. DNA of the CDR3: TGTGCCAGCAGCGCACAGGGTCCCATTCAGTACTTC.

The chain has TRBV11-2 and TRBJ2-7, with TRBD2 as a possible D gene (6 bases). The CDR3 covers 12 residues. V lost 4 bases and J lost 7, with 11 bases in between. Germline CDR1 and CDR2: SGHAT and FQNNGV. CDR3 amino acids: CASSSSGGEQYF. In nucleotides, the CDR3 is TGTGCCAGCAGCTCTTCCGGGGGAGAGCAGTACTTC.

This clone was observed once. The rearrangement uses TRBV28 and TRBJ1-1; 8 positions agree with TRBD1. CDR3 length: 17 residues. J lost 0 bases, V lost 3 bases, and 9 bases had no gene match. In germline, CDR1 is MDHEN, CDR2 SYDVKM. CDR3 amino acids: CASSFLLTGVVNTEAFF. CDR3 DNA sequence: TGTGCCAGCAGTTTCCTCCTGACAGGGGTTGTGAACACTGAAGCTTTCTTT.

The rearrangement links TRBV19 to TRBJ1-2; D call uncertain. Trimming took off 11 bases at V and 5 bases at J, with 15 bases between the two ends. CDR3 length: 12 amino acids. CDR1 is LNHDA and CDR2 is SQIVND in the germline V gene (reference sequence). The CDR3, as DNA: TGTGCCTCCGGTTTCGCGGTATATGGCTACACCTTC. It specifies CASGFAVYGYTF.

This chain uses TRBV25-1 with TRBJ1-3; possibly TRBD1 for D (6 bases). This CDR3 region has 14 residues. V was clipped by 4 bases and J by 8 bases, with 15 bases between them. CDR1 and CDR2 (germline): MGHDK, SYGVNS. The CDR3 DNA follows: TGTGCCAGCAGTGGGCAGGGGCAACTTGACACCATATATTTT. It codes for CASSGQGQLDTIYF.